This TCR beta chain emerged from a study of T cells in Graves' hyperthyroidism and ophthalmopathy (dated by TCRdb to the late 2010s). About the investigation overall: Peripheral blood samples were taken at initial diagnosis, before any treatment was given. To identify TCR V-J signatures that set the groups apart, the researchers used a discovery cohort of 90 to 100 patients, made up of 40 to 45 with Graves' ophthalmopathy and 55 to 65 with stable Graves' hyperthyroidism. Prospective prediction of ophthalmopathy was tested in an independent validation cohort of approximately 19 hyperthyroidism patients and 17 patients who later progressed to ophthalmopathy. For training and testing, the 100 or so patients in the discovery cohort were randomly divided in a 7:3 ratio. The study also compared thyroid tissue and blood T-cell repertoires from roughly 6 Graves' hyperthyroidism patients. Once sampling was done, hyperthyroidism patients were given methimazole at a starting dose of 30 mg daily, whereas ophthalmopathy patients were given high-dose intravenous methylprednisolone. The paper reports TCR Vbeta CDR3 sequencing of some 140 peripheral blood samples: 43 ophthalmopathy, approximately 74 hyperthyroidism and approximately 17 progressor patients.

What the work shows at the level of the full study, not this receptor alone: Ophthalmopathy was separated from stable hyperthyroidism by a 13 V-J signature model, with around 90% sensitivity and about 81% specificity obtained in cross-validation and 80%/75% obtained in testing. In validation, the model predicted progression to ophthalmopathy with roughly 70% sensitivity and 72% to 85% specificity, a median of 6.5 months before onset. Blood samples also contained most of the expanded thyroid clonotypes (frequency above 0.001), which suggests that blood repertoires may reflect thyroid immune responses. Sample size was not statistically predetermined, and blinding of investigators to group allocation was not performed.

There are 14 amino acids in the CDR3, from cysteine to phenylalanine inclusive. Only CDR3 DNA is held: 42 bases, read in frame from base 1. CDR1 and CDR2, per the germline V gene, are LGHNA and YNFKEQ. V is pared back by 4 bases and J by 5 bases, with 14 bases lying between the germline termini. The TCR beta CDR3 regions were amplified from RNA transcripts. For the first round of RT-PCR on the TCR CDR3, the HTBI primer set was used together with the Qiagen OneStep RT-PCR kit. A second multiplex PCR round built the libraries, followed by size selection and purification. Sequencing of the libraries was done on an Illumina HiSeq2000 using paired-end 100 bp reads. From the authors' description of their analysis: Raw data were processed with SOAPnuke, discarding reads with adapters, uncalled bases, mean Phred below 15, or no exact constant-primer or identifier match. COPE v1.2.5 was used to merge high-quality paired reads, and clonotypes were defined as unique nucleotide sequences. MiTCR v1.1 was used to align clonotypes to the IMGT TRBV, TRBD and TRBJ reference segments. Only V-J combinations with frequency above 0.0001, covering roughly 99% of repertoires, were analysed. A TCS score was defined as the ratio between F50 (clonal expansion) and ExV (chaos), using BLOSUM62-based TCRdist between CDR3 peptides within each V-J. Welch's t-statistics and random forest reduced fewer than 600 V-J features to 13, which were used in a naive Bayes classifier (R e1071). The Morisita-Horn index was used to measure how similar the thyroid and blood repertoires were. The public reads were reprocessed in TCRdb via fastp at Q25 and MiXCR, keeping in-frame beta chains. Each CDR3 protein gets just one entry, which takes the most common genes and DNA from the rows behind it. Here the V and J calls rest on TCRdb's processing, not on the authors' analysis. For this sample there are fewer than 750,000 distinct CDR3 sequences; approximately 14% appear just once. The ten largest account for 4.3% of the sample.

Only a few counts were recorded for this clonotype. Its recognized antigen is unknown. No base qualities exist here, and no much larger clone lies one base off it. Moderately to severely active disease, a Clinical Activity Score of at least 3, a NOSPECS grade of at least 4, and a duration under 3 months were present in ophthalmopathy patients. Any patient with an uncontrolled infection, another autoimmune disease, pregnancy or lactation was excluded. Clinical symptoms, serum thyroxine and TRAb, thyroid ultrasound, and orbital computed tomography formed the basis for the diagnoses. Ficoll-Paque density gradient centrifugation was used to isolate PBMCs from around 9.1 ml of fresh peripheral blood. Total RNA was extracted using Trizol reagent, and RNA quality was assessed on an Agilent 2100 Bioanalyzer.

The sequence is built from TRBV4-2 and TRBJ1-1; tentative D gene TRBD1, with 6 bases matching. The receptor's source is a woman aged 40 to 55 with Graves' ophthalmopathy. The source material was blood. The CDR3 reads CASSPGIGTTEAFF. The DNA sequence follows: TGTGCCAGCAGCCCCGGAATCGGGACAACTGAAGCTTTCTTT.